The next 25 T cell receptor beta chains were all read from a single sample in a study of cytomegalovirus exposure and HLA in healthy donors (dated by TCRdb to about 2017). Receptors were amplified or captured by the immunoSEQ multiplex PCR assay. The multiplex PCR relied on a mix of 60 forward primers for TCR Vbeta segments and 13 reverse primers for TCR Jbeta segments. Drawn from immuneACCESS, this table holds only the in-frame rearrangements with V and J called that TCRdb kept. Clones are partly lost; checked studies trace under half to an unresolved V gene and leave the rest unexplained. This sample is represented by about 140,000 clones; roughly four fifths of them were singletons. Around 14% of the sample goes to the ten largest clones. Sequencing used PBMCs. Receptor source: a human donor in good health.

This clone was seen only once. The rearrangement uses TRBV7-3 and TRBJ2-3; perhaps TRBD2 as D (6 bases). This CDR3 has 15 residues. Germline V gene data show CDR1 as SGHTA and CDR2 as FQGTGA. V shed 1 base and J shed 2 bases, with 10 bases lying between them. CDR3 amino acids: CASSLRLGATDTQYF. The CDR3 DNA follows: TGTGCCAGCAGCTTAAGACTAGGGGCCACAGATACGCAGTATTTT.

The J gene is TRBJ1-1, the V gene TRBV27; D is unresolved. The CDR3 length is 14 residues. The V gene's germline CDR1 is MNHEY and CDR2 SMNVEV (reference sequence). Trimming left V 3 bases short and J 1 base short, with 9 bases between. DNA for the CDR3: TGTGCCAGCAGTTTCGGAGGCGGGAACACTGAAGCTTTCTTT. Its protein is CASSFGGGNTEAFF.

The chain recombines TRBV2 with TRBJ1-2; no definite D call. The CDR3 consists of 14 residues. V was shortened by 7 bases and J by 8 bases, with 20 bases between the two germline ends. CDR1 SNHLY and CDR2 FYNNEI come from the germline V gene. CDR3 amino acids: CASTRSPADGGYTF. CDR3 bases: TGTGCCAGCACTAGAAGCCCGGCCGATGGGGGCTACACCTTC.

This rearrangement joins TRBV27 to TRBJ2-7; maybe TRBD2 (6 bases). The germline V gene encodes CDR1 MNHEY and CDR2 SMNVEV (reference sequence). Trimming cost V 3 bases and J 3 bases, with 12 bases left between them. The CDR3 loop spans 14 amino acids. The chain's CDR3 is CASSLGGGIYEQYF. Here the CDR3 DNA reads TGTGCCAGCAGTTTGGGGGGAGGCATCTACGAGCAGTACTTC.

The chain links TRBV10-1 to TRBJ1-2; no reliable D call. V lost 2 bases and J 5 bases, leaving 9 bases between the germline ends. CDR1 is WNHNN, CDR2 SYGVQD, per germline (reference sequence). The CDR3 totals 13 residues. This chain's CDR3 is CASSENTRYGYTF. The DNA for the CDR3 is TGCGCCAGCAGTGAGAACACAAGATATGGCTACACCTTC.

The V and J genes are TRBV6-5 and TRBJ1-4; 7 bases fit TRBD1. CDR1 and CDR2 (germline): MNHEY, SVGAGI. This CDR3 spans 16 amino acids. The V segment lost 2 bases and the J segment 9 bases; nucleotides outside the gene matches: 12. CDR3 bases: TGTGCCAGCAGTTACGCAAGACAGGGCAGCAGGAAAAAACTGTTTTTT. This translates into CASSYARQGSRKKLFF.

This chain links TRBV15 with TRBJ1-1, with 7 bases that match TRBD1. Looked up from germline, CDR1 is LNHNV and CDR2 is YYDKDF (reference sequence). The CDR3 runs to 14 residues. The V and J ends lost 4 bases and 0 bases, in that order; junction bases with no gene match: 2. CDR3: CATSKDRLNTEAFF. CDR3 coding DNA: TGTGCCACCAGCAAGGACAGGTTGAACACTGAAGCTTTCTTT.

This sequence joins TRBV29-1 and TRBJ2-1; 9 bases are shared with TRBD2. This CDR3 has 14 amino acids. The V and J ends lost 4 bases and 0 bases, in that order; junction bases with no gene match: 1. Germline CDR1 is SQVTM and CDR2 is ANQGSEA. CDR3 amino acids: CSVGSGSSYNEQFF. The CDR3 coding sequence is TGCAGCGTTGGTAGCGGGAGCTCCTACAATGAGCAGTTCTTC.

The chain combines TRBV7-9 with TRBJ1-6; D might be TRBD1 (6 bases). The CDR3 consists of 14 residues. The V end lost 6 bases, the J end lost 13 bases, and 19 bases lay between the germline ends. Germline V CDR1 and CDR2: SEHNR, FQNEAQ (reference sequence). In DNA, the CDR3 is TGTGCCAGCAGACCATCAGGACAGCGCGGCCCCCTCCACTTT. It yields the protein CASRPSGQRGPLHF. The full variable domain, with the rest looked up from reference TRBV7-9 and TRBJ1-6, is DTGVSQNPRHKITKRGQNVTFRCDPISEHNRLYWYRQTLGQGPEFLTYFQNEAQLEKSRLLSDRFSAERPKGSFSTLEIQRTEQGDSAMYLCASRPSGQRGPLHFGNGTRLTVT.

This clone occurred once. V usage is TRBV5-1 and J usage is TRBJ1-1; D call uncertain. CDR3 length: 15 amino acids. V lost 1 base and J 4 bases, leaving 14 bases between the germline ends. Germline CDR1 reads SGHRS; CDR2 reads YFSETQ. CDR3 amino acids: CASSLPGDGFTEAFF. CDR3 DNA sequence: TGCGCCAGCAGCTTGCCCGGGGATGGATTCACTGAAGCTTTCTTT.

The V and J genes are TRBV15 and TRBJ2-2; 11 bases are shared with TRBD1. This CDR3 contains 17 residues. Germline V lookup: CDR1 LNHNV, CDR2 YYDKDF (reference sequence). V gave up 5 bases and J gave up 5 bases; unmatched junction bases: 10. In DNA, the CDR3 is TGTGCCACCAGCGGCCTGGGACAGGGGGGGAGGACCGGGGAGCTGTTTTTT. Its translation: CATSGLGQGGRTGELFF.

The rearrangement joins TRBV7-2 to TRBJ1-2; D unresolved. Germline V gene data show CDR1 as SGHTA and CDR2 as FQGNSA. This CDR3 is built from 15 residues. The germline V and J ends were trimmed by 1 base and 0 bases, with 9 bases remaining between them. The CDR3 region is CASSLGGSTNYGYTF. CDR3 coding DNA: TGTGCCAGCAGCTTAGGAGGGTCCACTAACTATGGCTACACCTTC. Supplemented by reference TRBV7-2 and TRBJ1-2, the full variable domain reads GAGVSQSPSNKVTEKGKDVELRCDPISGHTALYWYRQSLGQGLEFLIYFQGNSAPDKSGLPSDRFSAERTGGSVSTLTIQRTQQEDSAVYLCASSLGGSTNYGYTFGSGTRLTVV.

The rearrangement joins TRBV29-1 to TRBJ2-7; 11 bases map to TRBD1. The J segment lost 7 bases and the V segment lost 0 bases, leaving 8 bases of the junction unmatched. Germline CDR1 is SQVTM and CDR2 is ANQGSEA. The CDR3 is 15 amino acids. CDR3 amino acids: CSVEDPGQGVLEQYF. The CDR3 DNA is TGCAGCGTTGAAGATCCGGGACAGGGGGTGTTAGAGCAGTACTTC.

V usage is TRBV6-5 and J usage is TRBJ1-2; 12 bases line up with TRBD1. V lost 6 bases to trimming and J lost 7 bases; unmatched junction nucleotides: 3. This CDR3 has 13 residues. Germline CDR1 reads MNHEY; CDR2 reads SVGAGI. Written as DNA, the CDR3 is TGTGCCAGCAGCCGGGACAGGGGGCTTGGCTACACCTTC. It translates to CASSRDRGLGYTF.

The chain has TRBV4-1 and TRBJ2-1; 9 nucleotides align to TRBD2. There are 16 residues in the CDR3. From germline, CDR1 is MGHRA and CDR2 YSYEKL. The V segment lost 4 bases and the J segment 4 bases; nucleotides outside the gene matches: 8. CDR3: CASSLGTSSRYNEQFF. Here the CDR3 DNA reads TGCGCCAGCAGCCTTGGGACTAGCTCTAGGTACAATGAGCAGTTCTTC.

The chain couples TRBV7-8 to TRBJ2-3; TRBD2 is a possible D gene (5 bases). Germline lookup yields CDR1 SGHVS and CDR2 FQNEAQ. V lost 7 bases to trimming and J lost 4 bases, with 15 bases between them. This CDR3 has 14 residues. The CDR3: CASTDGVVPDTQYF. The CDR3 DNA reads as TGTGCCAGCACCGACGGGGTGGTCCCAGATACGCAGTATTTT. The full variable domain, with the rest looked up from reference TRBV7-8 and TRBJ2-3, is GAGVSQSPRYKVAKRGQDVALRCDPISGHVSLFWYQQALGQGPEFLTYFQNEAQLDKSGLPSDRFFAERPEGSVSTLKIQRTQQEDSAVYLCASTDGVVPDTQYFGPGTRLTVL.

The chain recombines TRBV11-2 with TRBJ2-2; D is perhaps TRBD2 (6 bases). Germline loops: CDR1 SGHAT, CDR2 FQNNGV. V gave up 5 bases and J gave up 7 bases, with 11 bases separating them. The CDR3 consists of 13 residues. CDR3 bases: TGTGCCAGCAGCCCATCGACTAGCGGGGAGCTGTTTTTT. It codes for CASSPSTSGELFF.

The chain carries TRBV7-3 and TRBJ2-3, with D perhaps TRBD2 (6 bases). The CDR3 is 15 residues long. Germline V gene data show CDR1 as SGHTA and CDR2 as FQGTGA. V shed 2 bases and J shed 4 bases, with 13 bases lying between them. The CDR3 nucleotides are TGTGCCAGCAGCTTACGGGGGACTCCCTCAGATACGCAGTATTTT. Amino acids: CASSLRGTPSDTQYF.

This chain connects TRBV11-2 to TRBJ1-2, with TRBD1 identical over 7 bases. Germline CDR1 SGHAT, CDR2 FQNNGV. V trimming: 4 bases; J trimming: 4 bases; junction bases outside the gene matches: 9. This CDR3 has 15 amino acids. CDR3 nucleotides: TGTGCCAGCAGCTGGTCCCAGGGGGGCGGCTATGGCTACACCTTC. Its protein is CASSWSQGGGYGYTF.

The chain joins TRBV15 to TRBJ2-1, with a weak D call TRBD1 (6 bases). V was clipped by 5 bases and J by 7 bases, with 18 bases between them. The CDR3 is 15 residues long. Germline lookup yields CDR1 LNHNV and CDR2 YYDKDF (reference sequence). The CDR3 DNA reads TGTGCCACCAGCGAGGGACACCCTCAGAGGAATGAGCAGTTCTTC. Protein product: CATSEGHPQRNEQFF.

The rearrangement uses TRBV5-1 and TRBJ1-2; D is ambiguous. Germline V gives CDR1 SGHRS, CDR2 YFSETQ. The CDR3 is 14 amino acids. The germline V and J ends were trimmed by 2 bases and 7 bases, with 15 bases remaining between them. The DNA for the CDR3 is TGCGCCAGCAGCTTCGAGGCATCAACCGGTGGCTACACCTTC. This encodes CASSFEASTGGYTF.

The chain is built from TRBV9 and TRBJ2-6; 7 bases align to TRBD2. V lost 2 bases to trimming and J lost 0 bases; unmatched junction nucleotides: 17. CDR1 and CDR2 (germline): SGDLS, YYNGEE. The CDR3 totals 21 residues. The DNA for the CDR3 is TGTGCCAGCAGCGTTTGGCGGACACTCACCAAGCGGGACTCTGGGGCCAACGTCCTGACTTTC. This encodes CASSVWRTLTKRDSGANVLTF.

The CDR3 region has the DNA TGCGCCAGCAATTTAACATGGAGCTCCTACAATGAGCAGTTCTTC. Translating it yields CASNLTWSSYNEQFF. The J gene is TRBJ2-1, the V gene TRBV10-1; D gene uncertain. The CDR3 extends over 15 amino acids. Per the germline V gene, CDR1 is WNHNN and CDR2 is SYGVQD (reference sequence). The V end lost 7 bases, the J end lost 0 bases, and 13 bases lay between the germline ends.

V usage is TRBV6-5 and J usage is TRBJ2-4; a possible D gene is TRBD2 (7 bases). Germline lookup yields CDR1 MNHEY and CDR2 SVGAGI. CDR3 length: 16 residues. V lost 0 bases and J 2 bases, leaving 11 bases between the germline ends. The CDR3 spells CASSYSRGGSKNIQYF. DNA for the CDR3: TGTGCCAGCAGTTACTCTAGGGGGGGGTCCAAAAACATTCAGTACTTC.

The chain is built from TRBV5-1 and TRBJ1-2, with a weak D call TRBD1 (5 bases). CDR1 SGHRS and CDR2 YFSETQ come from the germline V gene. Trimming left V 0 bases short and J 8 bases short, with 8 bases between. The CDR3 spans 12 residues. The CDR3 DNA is TGCGCCAGCAGCTTGGCGGGGGGAGGCTACACCTTC. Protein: CASSLAGGGYTF.